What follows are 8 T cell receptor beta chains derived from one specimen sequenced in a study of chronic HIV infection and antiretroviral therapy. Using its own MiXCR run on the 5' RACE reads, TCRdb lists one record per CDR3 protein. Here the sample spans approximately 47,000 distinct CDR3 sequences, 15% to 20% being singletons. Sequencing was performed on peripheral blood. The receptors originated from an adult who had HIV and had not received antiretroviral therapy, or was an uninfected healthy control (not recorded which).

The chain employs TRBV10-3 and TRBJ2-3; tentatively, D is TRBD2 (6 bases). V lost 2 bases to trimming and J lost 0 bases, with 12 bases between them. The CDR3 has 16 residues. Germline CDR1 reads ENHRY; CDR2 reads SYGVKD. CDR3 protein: CAISEKGGVSTDTQYF. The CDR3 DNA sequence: TGTGCCATCAGTGAGAAGGGCGGGGTTAGCACAGATACGCAGTATTTT.

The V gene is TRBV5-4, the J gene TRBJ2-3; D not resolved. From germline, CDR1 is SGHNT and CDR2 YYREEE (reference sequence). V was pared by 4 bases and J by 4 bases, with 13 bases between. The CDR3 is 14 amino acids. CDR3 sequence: CASSPTPGADTQYF. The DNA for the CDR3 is TGTGCCAGCAGCCCGACTCCTGGGGCAGATACGCAGTATTTT.

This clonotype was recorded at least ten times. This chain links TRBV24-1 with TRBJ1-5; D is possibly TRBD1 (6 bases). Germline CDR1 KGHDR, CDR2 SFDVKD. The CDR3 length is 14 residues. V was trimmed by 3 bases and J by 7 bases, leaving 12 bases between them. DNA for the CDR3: TGTGCCACCAGTGATGGGGGGCTCGGGCAGCCCCAGCATTTT. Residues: CATSDGGLGQPQHF.

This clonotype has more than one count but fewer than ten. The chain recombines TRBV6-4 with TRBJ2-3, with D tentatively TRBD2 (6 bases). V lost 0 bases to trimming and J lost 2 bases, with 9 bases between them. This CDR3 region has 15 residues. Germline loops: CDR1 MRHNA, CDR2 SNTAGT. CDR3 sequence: CASSDSRTNTDTQYF. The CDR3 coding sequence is TGTGCCAGCAGTGACTCCCGGACTAACACAGATACGCAGTATTTT.

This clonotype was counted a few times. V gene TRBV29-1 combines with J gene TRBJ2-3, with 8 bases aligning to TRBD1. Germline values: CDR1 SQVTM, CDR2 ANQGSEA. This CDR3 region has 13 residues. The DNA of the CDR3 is TGCAGTGCCGGGACAGGCCCCACAGATACGCAGTATTTT. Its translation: CSAGTGPTDTQYF.

CDR3 bases: TGTGCCAGCATCTCCTTCAGGGACAATTCGCAGTATTTT. Encoded protein: CASISFRDNSQYF. This chain uses TRBV11-2 with TRBJ2-3; tentative D call: TRBD1 (6 bases). The CDR3 spans 13 residues. Germline V lookup: CDR1 SGHAT, CDR2 FQNNGV. Trimming stripped 7 bases from V and 10 bases from J, with 18 bases between.

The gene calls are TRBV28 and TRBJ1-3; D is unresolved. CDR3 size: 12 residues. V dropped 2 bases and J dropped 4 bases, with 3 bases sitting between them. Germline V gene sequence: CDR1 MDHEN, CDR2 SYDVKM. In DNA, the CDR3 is TGTGCCAGCAGTTTAACGGGAAACACCATATATTTT. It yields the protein CASSLTGNTIYF.

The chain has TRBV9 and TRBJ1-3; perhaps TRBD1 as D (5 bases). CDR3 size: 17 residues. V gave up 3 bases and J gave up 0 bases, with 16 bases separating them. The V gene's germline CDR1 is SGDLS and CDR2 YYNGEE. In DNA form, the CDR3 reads TGTGCCAGCAGCGCGAGCCAGGGAGTAGGCTCTGGAAACACCATATATTTT. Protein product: CASSASQGVGSGNTIYF.